Presented here are 27 T cell receptor beta chains from one specimen sequenced in a study of radiotherapy plus CTLA-4 blockade in lung cancer. Repertoires were generated with immunoSEQ multiplex PCR, while TCRdb's copy carries only in-frame clones and drops some. The data hold about 85,000 clones, with approximately 83% observed a single time. The sample consisted of peripheral blood, taken from a patient treated with radiotherapy plus ipilimumab. The receptor source for this set is a human donor with non-small cell lung cancer who had a partial response to radiotherapy plus ipilimumab.

This clone was counted a single time. The DNA for the CDR3 is TGTGCTAGTAGCCCTGAGGGCACTGAAGCTTTCTTT. Translated: CASSPEGTEAFF. V usage is TRBV12-5 and J usage is TRBJ1-1; D gene ambiguous. This CDR3 spans 12 amino acids. V gave up 8 bases and J gave up 4 bases, with 11 bases separating them. Germline CDR1 reads LGHNT; CDR2 reads FRNRAP.

This clone was seen a single time. The gene calls are TRBV30 and TRBJ1-1; tentative D call: TRBD1 (6 bases). This CDR3 contains 11 residues. Per germline, CDR1 GTSNPN and CDR2 SVGIG (reference sequence). V was shortened by 0 bases and J by 11 bases, with 10 bases between the two germline ends. The CDR3 loop is CAWSVAQGAFF. The CDR3 DNA follows: TGTGCCTGGAGTGTGGCCCAGGGGGCTTTCTTT. The full variable domain, rest sourced from reference TRBV30 and TRBJ1-1, is SQTIHQWPATLVQPVGSPLSLECTVEGTSNPNLYWYRQAAGRGLQLLFYSVGIGQISSEVPQNLSASRPQDRQFILSSKKLLLSDSGFYLCAWSVAQGAFFGQGTRLTVV.

The chain employs TRBV5-4 and TRBJ2-5; weak D call: TRBD2 (5 bases). Germline V lookup: CDR1 SGHNT, CDR2 YYREEE (reference sequence). The CDR3 sequence is 14 residues long. The V end was cut by 2 bases, the J end by 5 bases, with 13 bases between. CDR3 residues: CASSLNVWEETQYF. The CDR3 nucleotides are TGTGCCAGCAGCTTAAACGTATGGGAGGAGACCCAGTACTTC.

About this clone: At one boundary the junction diverges from the germline segment, which might be a read error. The gene calls are TRBV29-1 and TRBJ1-2; D might be TRBD1 (5 bases). The germline V gene encodes CDR1 SQVTM and CDR2 ANQGSEA. The CDR3 loop spans 12 amino acids. CDR3 in amino acids: CSARQSSHGHTF. CDR3 coding DNA: TGCAGCGCCCGACAGTCCTCCCATGGCCACACCTTC.

J is TRBJ2-2 and V is TRBV11-1; 8 bases are shared with TRBD1. Germline values: CDR1 SGHAT, CDR2 FQDESV (reference sequence). V was pared by 6 bases and J by 6 bases, with 9 bases of the junction left unmatched. This CDR3 spans 15 amino acids. The CDR3 loop is CASSYWTGRAGELFF. As DNA, the CDR3 is TGTGCCAGCAGTTATTGGACAGGGCGGGCCGGGGAGCTGTTTTTT.

CDR3 nucleotide sequence: TGTGCCAGCAGGGGTTGGACAGGACTAAGTGAAAAACTGTTTTTT. Protein: CASRGWTGLSEKLFF. This chain links TRBV28 with TRBJ1-4; 7 bases are a match to TRBD1. The CDR3 has 15 amino acids. J was trimmed by 7 bases and V by 6 bases; bases with no gene match: 11. Germline CDR1 and CDR2: MDHEN and SYDVKM. The full variable domain, rest sourced from reference TRBV28 and TRBJ1-4, is DVKVTQSSRYLVKRTGEKVFLECVQDMDHENMFWYRQDPGLGLRLIYFSYDVKMKEKGDIPEGYSVSREKKERFSLILESASTNQTSMYLCASRGWTGLSEKLFFGSGTQLSVL.

DNA for the CDR3: TGTGCCAGCAGCTTGGTACCTCCGGGACAGAACTACAATGAGCAGTTCTTC. Its translation: CASSLVPPGQNYNEQFF. This chain uses TRBV7-3 with TRBJ2-1; the match to TRBD1 covers 7 bases. There are 17 residues in the CDR3. Germline assignment: CDR1 SGHTA and CDR2 FQGTGA. J gave up 3 bases and V 3 bases, and 11 bases lay outside the gene matches.

The V gene is TRBV18, the J gene TRBJ2-7; 9 bases align to TRBD1. Germline-derived CDR1 and CDR2 are KGHSH and LQKENI. The ends lost 3 bases at V and 1 base at J; junction bases unmatched: 7. This CDR3 spans 16 amino acids. The CDR3, as DNA: TGTGCCAGCTCACCGTACGGACAGGGGTCTTCCTACGAGCAGTACTTC. Translation: CASSPYGQGSSYEQYF.

The chain employs TRBV5-1 and TRBJ2-7, with D possibly being TRBD2 (6 bases). Per the germline V gene, CDR1 is SGHRS and CDR2 is YFSETQ. The CDR3 extends over 14 amino acids. V was clipped by 0 bases and J by 5 bases, with 12 bases between them. CDR3 residues: CASSLGTGVDEQYF. In DNA, the CDR3 is TGCGCCAGCAGCTTGGGTACGGGAGTCGACGAGCAGTACTTC.

The genes are TRBV2 and TRBJ1-4; the match to TRBD1 covers 10 bases. The V gene end was trimmed by 5 bases and the J gene end by 10 bases; junction bases not matched to a gene: 22. The CDR3 consists of 19 residues. Germline loops: CDR1 SNHLY, CDR2 FYNNEI. The CDR3 DNA is TGTGCCAGCAGTTTGACAGGGGGCTATGATGGGCTTGGTTCGGGAAAACTGTTTTTT. Translating it yields CASSLTGGYDGLGSGKLFF. Based on the CDR3 plus reference TRBV2 and TRBJ1-4, the full variable domain is EPEVTQTPSHQVTQMGQEVILRCVPISNHLYFYWYRQILGQKVEFLVSFYNNEISEKSEIFDDQFSVERPDGSNFTLKIRSTKLEDSAMYFCASSLTGGYDGLGSGKLFFGSGTQLSVL.

The chain combines TRBV28 with TRBJ2-3, with TRBD2 matching 13 bases. The V and J ends lost 6 bases and 5 bases, in that order; junction bases with no gene match: 17. The CDR3 is 19 amino acids. Germline V gene sequence: CDR1 MDHEN, CDR2 SYDVKM. The CDR3 region is CASRTTGTSGITAGDTQYF. The CDR3 DNA reads TGTGCCAGCAGGACAACCGGGACTAGCGGGATTACGGCAGGAGATACGCAGTATTTT. Full variable domain (rest looked up from reference TRBV28 and TRBJ2-3): DVKVTQSSRYLVKRTGEKVFLECVQDMDHENMFWYRQDPGLGLRLIYFSYDVKMKEKGDIPEGYSVSREKKERFSLILESASTNQTSMYLCASRTTGTSGITAGDTQYFGPGTRLTVL.

The V and J genes are TRBV13 and TRBJ1-6; D is undetermined. V was trimmed by 10 bases and J by 6 bases, leaving 22 bases between them. Germline-derived CDR1 and CDR2 are PRHDT and FYEKMQ (reference sequence). CDR3 length: 16 amino acids. In nucleotides, the CDR3 is TGTGCCACCTCACTAAGGAGTAGTTCTTCTAATTCACCCCTCCACTTT. Translating it yields CATSLRSSSSNSPLHF.

The chain couples TRBV18 to TRBJ1-4; weak D call: TRBD1 (6 bases). In germline, CDR1 is KGHSH, CDR2 LQKENI. Trimming shortened V by 0 bases and J by 8 bases, and 13 bases separated the two germline ends. This CDR3 comprises 15 residues. CDR3 DNA: TGTGCCAGCTCACCACCGGTGGCAGGACAGGAAAAACTGTTTTTT. Encoded protein: CASSPPVAGQEKLFF.

This chain connects TRBV11-2 to TRBJ1-4, with 9 bases aligning to TRBD1. J lost 3 bases, V lost 1 base, and 0 bases had no gene match. The CDR3 length is 15 residues. The germline V gene encodes CDR1 SGHAT and CDR2 FQNNGV. The CDR3 DNA is TGTGCCAGCAGCTTAGGGACAGGGGCTAATGAAAAACTGTTTTTT. Translated: CASSLGTGANEKLFF.

V and J are TRBV5-4 and TRBJ2-4; 9 bases are a match to TRBD1. V lost 3 bases to trimming and J lost 6 bases; unmatched junction nucleotides: 1. The CDR3 loop spans 13 amino acids. Germline-derived CDR1 and CDR2 are SGHNT and YYREEE (reference sequence). The CDR3, as DNA: TGTGCCAGCAGCTCGGACAGGGGAAACATTCAGTACTTC. Translating gives CASSSDRGNIQYF.

The chain employs TRBV7-9 and TRBJ2-7; 12 nucleotides align to TRBD1. Germline CDR1 and CDR2: SEHNR and FQNEAQ (reference sequence). V shed 4 bases, J shed 2 bases, and the junction held 12 bases outside the gene matches. The CDR3 covers 18 residues. The CDR3 loop is CASSSLGAGQGATYEQYF. CDR3 coding DNA: TGTGCCAGCAGCTCCCTAGGTGCGGGACAGGGGGCTACCTACGAGCAGTACTTC.

The chain is built from TRBV4-2 and TRBJ2-1; perhaps TRBD2 as D (5 bases). The CDR3 consists of 16 residues. CDR1 is LGHNA and CDR2 is YNFKEQ in the germline V gene. V was cut by 4 bases and J by 8 bases, with 21 bases left in between. The CDR3 region is CASSRQGYERNDEQFF. CDR3 DNA: TGTGCCAGCAGCCGCCAAGGGTATGAGCGGAACGATGAGCAGTTCTTC.

The chain combines TRBV6-1 with TRBJ2-5, with D perhaps matching TRBD2 (6 bases). Germline CDR1 MNHNS, CDR2 SASEGT. Trimming took off 6 bases at V and 3 bases at J, with 17 bases between the two ends. The CDR3 consists of 15 residues. The CDR3 sequence: CASRLAERGKETQYF. The CDR3 DNA sequence: TGTGCCAGCAGGTTAGCGGAGAGAGGAAAAGAGACCCAGTACTTC.

The chain has TRBV19 and TRBJ1-1; D unclear. The germline gives CDR1 LNHDA, CDR2 SQIVND (reference sequence). Trimming pared 4 bases from V and 0 bases from J, leaving 6 bases between. CDR3 length equals 13 residues. CDR3 nucleotides: TGTGCCAGTAGTAATTTAGTGAACACTGAAGCTTTCTTT. It yields the protein CASSNLVNTEAFF. Variable domain in full (rest from reference TRBV19 and TRBJ1-1): DGGITQSPKYLFRKEGQNVTLSCEQNLNHDAMYWYRQDPGQGLRLIYYSQIVNDFQKGDIAEGYSVSREKKESFPLTVTSAQKNPTAFYLCASSNLVNTEAFFGQGTRLTVV.

The CDR3 sequence: CASSHNYGYTF. The DNA of the CDR3 is TGTGCCTCATCACATAACTATGGCTACACCTTC. The chain employs TRBV30 and TRBJ1-2; D is unclear. The CDR3 is 11 residues long. V shed 7 bases and J shed 1 base, with 7 bases lying between them. In germline, CDR1 is GTSNPN, CDR2 SVGIG (reference sequence).

The chain carries TRBV19 and TRBJ1-2; D is unresolved. V lost 6 bases and J 0 bases, leaving 14 bases between the germline ends. This CDR3 region has 15 residues. Germline-derived CDR1 and CDR2 are LNHDA and SQIVND (reference sequence). CDR3 sequence: CASRIEEIPNYGYTF. The CDR3 DNA is TGTGCCAGTAGGATTGAGGAGATTCCTAACTATGGCTACACCTTC.

The chain employs TRBV19 and TRBJ2-1; possible D gene TRBD1, 5 bases. CDR1 is LNHDA and CDR2 is SQIVND in the germline V gene (reference sequence). V lost 2 bases and J 2 bases, leaving 7 bases between the germline ends. This CDR3 has 14 residues. The CDR3 nucleotides are TGTGCCAGTAGTATACCAGGGACCTACAATGAGCAGTTCTTC. Its protein product is CASSIPGTYNEQFF.

This clone was seen once. CDR3 DNA: TGTGCCAGCAGCTCGTCCCCCCCGGGTACAGATACGCAGTATTTT. Protein: CASSSSPPGTDTQYF. The chain employs TRBV7-9 and TRBJ2-3; D gene uncertain. Germline CDR1 is SEHNR and CDR2 is FQNEAQ (reference sequence). Trimming cost V 4 bases and J 3 bases, with 14 bases left between them. This CDR3 region has 15 residues.

This chain joins TRBV5-1 and TRBJ2-3, with 10 bases fitting TRBD2. With 2 bases clipped from V and 2 bases from J, the junction kept 2 bases outside the gene matches. The CDR3 has 15 amino acids. CDR1 is SGHRS, CDR2 YFSETQ, per germline. CDR3 DNA: TGCGCCAGCAGCTTCAGCGGGAGGGACACAGATACGCAGTATTTT. This encodes CASSFSGRDTDTQYF.

This clone was recorded once. V is TRBV5-4 and J is TRBJ2-5, with 8 nucleotides matching TRBD1. The ends lost 0 bases at V and 4 bases at J; junction bases unmatched: 5. Germline V lookup: CDR1 SGHNT, CDR2 YYREEE (reference sequence). The CDR3 consists of 15 residues. The CDR3 sequence: CASSLALTGGETQYF. In nucleotides, the CDR3 is TGTGCCAGCAGCTTGGCGCTAACAGGGGGAGAGACCCAGTACTTC. Full variable domain (remainder filled in from reference TRBV5-4 and TRBJ2-5): ETGVTQSPTHLIKTRGQQVTLRCSSQSGHNTVSWYQQALGQGPQFIFQYYREEENGRGNFPPRFSGLQFPNYSSELNVNALELDDSALYLCASSLALTGGETQYFGPGTRLLVL.

In this sample, this clone turned up a few times. The junction does not match germline at one end; this may be a read error. The rearrangement links TRBV7-7 to TRBJ2-7; TRBD2 is a possible D gene (6 bases). Germline V CDR1 and CDR2: SSHAT, FNYEAQ (reference sequence). The CDR3 is made up of 15 amino acids. The CDR3 loop is CASSLGAGINYEQYF. The CDR3 DNA reads TGTGCTAGCAGCTTAGGGGCGGGAATTAACTACGAGCAGTACTTC.

CDR3 coding DNA: TGTGCCAGCAGCTACTCTAGCGGGAGGCCCCCCGAGCAGTACTTC. Protein product: CASSYSSGRPPEQYF. The V and J genes are TRBV5-4 and TRBJ2-7; 11 bases align to TRBD2. Losses at the gene ends were 3 bases for V and 6 bases for J; bases not matched to a gene: 8. Per the germline V gene, CDR1 is SGHNT and CDR2 is YYREEE (reference sequence). There are 15 residues in the CDR3.